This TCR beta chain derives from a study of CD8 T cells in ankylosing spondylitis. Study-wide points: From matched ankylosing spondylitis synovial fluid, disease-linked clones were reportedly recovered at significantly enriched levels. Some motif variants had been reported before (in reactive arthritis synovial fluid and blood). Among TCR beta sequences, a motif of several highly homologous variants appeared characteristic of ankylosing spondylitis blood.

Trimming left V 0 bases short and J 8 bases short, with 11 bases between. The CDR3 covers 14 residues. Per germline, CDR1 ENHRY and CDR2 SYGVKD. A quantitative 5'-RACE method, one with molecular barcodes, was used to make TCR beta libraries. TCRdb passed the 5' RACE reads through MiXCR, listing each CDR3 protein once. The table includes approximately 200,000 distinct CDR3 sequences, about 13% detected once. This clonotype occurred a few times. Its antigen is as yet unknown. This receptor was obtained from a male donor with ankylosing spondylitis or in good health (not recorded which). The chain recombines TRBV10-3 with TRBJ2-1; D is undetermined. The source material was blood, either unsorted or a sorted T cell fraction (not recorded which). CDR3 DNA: TGTGCCATCAGTGAGTCCATAGAAATAGATGAGCAGTTCTTC. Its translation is CAISESIEIDEQFF.